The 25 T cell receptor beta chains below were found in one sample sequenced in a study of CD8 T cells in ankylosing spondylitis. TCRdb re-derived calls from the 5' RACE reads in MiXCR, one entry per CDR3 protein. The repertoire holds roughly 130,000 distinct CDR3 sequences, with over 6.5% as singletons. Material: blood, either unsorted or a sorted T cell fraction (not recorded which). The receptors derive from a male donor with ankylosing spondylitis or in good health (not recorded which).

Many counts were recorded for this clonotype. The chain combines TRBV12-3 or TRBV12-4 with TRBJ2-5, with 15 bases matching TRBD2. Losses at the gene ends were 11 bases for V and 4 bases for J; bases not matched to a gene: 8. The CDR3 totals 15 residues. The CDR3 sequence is CASLPGLAGGETQYF. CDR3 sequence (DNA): TGTGCCTCCCTACCGGGACTAGCGGGAGGAGAGACCCAGTACTTC.

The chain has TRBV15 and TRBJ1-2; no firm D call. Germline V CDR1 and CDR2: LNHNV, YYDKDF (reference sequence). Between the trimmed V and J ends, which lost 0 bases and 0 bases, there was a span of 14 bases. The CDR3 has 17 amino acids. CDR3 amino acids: CATSRDQLTDPNYGYTF. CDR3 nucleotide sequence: TGTGCCACCAGCAGAGATCAACTTACAGACCCTAACTATGGCTACACCTTC.

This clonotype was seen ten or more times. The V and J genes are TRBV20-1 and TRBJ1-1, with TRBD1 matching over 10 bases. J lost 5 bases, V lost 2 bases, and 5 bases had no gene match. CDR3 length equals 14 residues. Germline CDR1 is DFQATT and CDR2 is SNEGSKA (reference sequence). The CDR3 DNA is TGCAGTGCTAGACGACAGGGGGCAGGGACTGAAGCTTTCTTT. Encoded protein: CSARRQGAGTEAFF.

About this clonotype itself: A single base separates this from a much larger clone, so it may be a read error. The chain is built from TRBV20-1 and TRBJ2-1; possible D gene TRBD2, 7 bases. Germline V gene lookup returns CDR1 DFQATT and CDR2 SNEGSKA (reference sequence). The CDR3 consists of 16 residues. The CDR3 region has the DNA TGCTGTGCTAGAGGATTTGCGGGGGCGTCCTACAATGAGCAGTTCTTC. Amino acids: CCARGFAGASYNEQFF.

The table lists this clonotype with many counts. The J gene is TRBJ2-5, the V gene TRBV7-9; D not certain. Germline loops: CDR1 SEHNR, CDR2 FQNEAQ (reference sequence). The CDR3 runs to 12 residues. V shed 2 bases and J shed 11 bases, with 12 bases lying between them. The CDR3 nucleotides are TGTGCCAGCAGCTTAATTCCCCCTCTACAGTACTTC. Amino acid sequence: CASSLIPPLQYF.

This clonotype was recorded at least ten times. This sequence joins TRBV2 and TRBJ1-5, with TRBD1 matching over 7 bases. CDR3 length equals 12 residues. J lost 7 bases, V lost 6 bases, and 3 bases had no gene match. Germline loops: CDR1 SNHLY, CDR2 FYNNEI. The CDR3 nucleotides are TGTGCCAGCAGGGGACAGAGGCAGCCCCAGCATTTT. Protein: CASRGQRQPQHF.

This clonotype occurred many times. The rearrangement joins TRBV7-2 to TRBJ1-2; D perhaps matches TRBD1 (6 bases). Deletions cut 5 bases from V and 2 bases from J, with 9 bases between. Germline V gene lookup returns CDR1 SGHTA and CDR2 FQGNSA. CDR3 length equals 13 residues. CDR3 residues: CASSPGENYGYTF. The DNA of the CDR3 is TGTGCCAGCAGCCCAGGGGAAAACTATGGCTACACCTTC.

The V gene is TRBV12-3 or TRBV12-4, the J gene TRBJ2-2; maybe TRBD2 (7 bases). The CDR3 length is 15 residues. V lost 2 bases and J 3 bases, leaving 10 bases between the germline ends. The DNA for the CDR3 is TGTGCCAGCAGTTTATCGGGGGGCTACACCGGGGAGCTGTTTTTT. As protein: CASSLSGGYTGELFF.

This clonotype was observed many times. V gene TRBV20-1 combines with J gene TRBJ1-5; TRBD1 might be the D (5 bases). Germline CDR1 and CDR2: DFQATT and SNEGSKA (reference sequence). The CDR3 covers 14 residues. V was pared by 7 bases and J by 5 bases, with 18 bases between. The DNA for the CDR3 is TGCAGTGGGGCCCCCCAGGGAGCCCATCAGCCCCAGCATTTT. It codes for CSGAPQGAHQPQHF.

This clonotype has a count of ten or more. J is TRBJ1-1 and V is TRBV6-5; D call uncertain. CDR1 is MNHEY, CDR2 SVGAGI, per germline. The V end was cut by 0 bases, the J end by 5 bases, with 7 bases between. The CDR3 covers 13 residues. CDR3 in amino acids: CASSYSVGTEAFF. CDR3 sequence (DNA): TGTGCCAGCAGTTACTCCGTCGGGACTGAAGCTTTCTTT.

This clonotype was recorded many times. The CDR3 DNA reads as TGTGCCAGCAGCGTAGAGGCCGCGCGCACCGGGGAGCTGTTTTTT. It is translated as CASSVEAARTGELFF. The chain combines TRBV9 with TRBJ2-2; D is undetermined. Germline V gene lookup returns CDR1 SGDLS and CDR2 YYNGEE. This CDR3 has 15 amino acids. Trimming left V 0 bases short and J 4 bases short, with 10 bases between.

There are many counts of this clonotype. The CDR3 DNA reads as TGTGCCAGCTCCCTGCGGGGGGGCCATTGGGATACGCAGTATTTT. As protein: CASSLRGGHWDTQYF. V is TRBV6-4 and J is TRBJ2-3, with 9 bases identical to TRBD2. The ends lost 8 bases at V and 6 bases at J; junction bases unmatched: 12. This CDR3 spans 15 amino acids. Per the germline V gene, CDR1 is MRHNA and CDR2 is SNTAGT.

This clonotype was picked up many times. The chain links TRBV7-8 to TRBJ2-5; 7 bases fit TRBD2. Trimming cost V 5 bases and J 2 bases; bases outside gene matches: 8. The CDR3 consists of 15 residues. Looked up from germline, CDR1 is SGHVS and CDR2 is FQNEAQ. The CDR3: CASSPYGGGQETQYF. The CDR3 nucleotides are TGTGCCAGCAGCCCATATGGGGGGGGACAAGAGACCCAGTACTTC. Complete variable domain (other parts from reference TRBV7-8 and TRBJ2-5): GAGVSQSPRYKVAKRGQDVALRCDPISGHVSLFWYQQALGQGPEFLTYFQNEAQLDKSGLPSDRFFAERPEGSVSTLKIQRTQQEDSAVYLCASSPYGGGQETQYFGPGTRLLVL.

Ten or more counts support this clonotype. The CDR3 loop reads CASSRTTGDQPQHF. DNA of the CDR3: TGTGCCAGCAGTCGGACCACAGGGGATCAGCCCCAGCATTTT. V gene TRBV12-3 or TRBV12-4 combines with J gene TRBJ1-5; TRBD1 aligns across 7 bases. Trimming at V came to 5 bases and at J to 5 bases, leaving 6 bases not matched to a gene. The CDR3 runs 14 residues.

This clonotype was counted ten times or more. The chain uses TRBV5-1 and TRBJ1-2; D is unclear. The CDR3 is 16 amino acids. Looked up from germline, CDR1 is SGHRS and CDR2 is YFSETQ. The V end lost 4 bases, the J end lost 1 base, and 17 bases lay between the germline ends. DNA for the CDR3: TGCGCCAGCAGCCCGGACGGACCGTTCAATAACTATGGCTACACCTTC. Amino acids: CASSPDGPFNNYGYTF.

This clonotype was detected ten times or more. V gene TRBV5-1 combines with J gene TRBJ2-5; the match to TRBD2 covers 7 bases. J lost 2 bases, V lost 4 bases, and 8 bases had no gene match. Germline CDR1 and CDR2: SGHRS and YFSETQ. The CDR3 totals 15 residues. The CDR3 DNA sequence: TGCGCCAGCAGCCTTGGGGGGGGTACTCAAGAGACCCAGTACTTC. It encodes CASSLGGGTQETQYF.

This CDR3 is CASSLTYREAFF. CDR3 sequence (DNA): TGTGCCAGCAGCCTGACCTATAGAGAAGCTTTCTTT. The J gene is TRBJ1-1, the V gene TRBV5-6, with D uncertain. Germline-derived CDR1 and CDR2 are SGHDT and YYEEEE. The CDR3 covers 12 residues. V lost 4 bases, J lost 8 bases, and 12 bases lay in between.

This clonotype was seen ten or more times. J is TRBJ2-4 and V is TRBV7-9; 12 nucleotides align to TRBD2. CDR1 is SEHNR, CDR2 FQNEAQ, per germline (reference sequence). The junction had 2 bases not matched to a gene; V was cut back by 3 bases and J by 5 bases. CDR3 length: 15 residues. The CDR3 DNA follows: TGTGCCAGCAGCTTCACTAGCGGGAGGCAAAACATTCAGTACTTC. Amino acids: CASSFTSGRQNIQYF.

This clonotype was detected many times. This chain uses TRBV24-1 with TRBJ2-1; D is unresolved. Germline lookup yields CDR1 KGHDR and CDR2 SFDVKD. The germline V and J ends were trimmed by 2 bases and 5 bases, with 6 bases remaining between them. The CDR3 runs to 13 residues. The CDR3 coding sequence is TGTGCCACCAGTGATTCCATAAACAATGAGCAGTTCTTC. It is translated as CATSDSINNEQFF.

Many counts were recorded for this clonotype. The CDR3 loop reads CSVEDLRQGAYNEQFF. CDR3 bases: TGCAGCGTTGAAGATCTTAGACAGGGGGCGTACAATGAGCAGTTCTTC. V usage is TRBV29-1 and J usage is TRBJ2-1, with 10 bases matching TRBD1. CDR1 SQVTM and CDR2 ANQGSEA come from the germline V gene. This CDR3 region has 16 residues. V shed 0 bases, J shed 4 bases, and the junction held 6 bases outside the gene matches.

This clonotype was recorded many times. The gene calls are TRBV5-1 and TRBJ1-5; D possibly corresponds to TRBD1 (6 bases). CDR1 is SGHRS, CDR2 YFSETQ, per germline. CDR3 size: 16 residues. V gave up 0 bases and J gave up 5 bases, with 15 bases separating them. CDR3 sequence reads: CASSLAPGAPYQPQHF. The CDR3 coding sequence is TGCGCCAGCAGCTTGGCCCCAGGGGCCCCATATCAGCCCCAGCATTTT.

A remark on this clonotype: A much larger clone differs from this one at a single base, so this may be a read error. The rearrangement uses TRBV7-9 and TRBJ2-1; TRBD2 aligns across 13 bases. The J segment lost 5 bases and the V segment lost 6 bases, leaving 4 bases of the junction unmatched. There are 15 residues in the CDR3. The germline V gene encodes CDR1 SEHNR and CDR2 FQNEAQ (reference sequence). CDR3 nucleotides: TGTGCCAGCAGATTTGGGACTAGCGGGAACAATGAGCAGTTCTTC. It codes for CASRFGTSGNNEQFF.

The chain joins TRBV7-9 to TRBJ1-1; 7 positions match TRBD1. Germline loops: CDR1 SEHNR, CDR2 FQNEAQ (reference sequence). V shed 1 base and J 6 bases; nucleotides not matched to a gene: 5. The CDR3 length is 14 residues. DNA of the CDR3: TGTGCCAGCAGCTTAGAGCCAGGGGGGGCTGAAGCTTTCTTT. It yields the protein CASSLEPGGAEAFF.

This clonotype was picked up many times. The CDR3 region is CATSREISGFSTDTQYF. The CDR3 bases are TGTGCCACCAGCAGGGAGATTAGCGGTTTTAGCACAGATACGCAGTATTTT. The genes are TRBV15 and TRBJ2-3, with TRBD2 as a possible D gene (6 bases). The V gene's germline CDR1 is LNHNV and CDR2 YYDKDF (reference sequence). The V end was cut by 3 bases, the J end by 0 bases, with 16 bases between. This CDR3 is 17 amino acids long.

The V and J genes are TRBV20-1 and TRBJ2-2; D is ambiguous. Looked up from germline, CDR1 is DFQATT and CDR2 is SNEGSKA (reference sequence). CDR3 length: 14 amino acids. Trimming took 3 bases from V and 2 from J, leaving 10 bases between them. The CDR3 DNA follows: TGCAGTGCTAGTTTCTATCCCAACACCGGGGAGCTGTTTTTT. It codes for CSASFYPNTGELFF.